This T cell receptor (beta chain) comes out of a study of blood T cell repertoires in COVID-19. Study at large: Sample material is recorded as cDNA or gDNA derived from T cells, B-cell-depleted T cells, or PBMCs.

Libraries were prepared by immunoSEQ multiplex PCR; TCRdb keeps only in-frame clonotypes and omits some of them. Of about 100,000 clones listed, 71% were seen once; the top ten hold about 1.8%. V was pared by 9 bases and J by 4 bases, with 5 bases of the junction left unmatched. The CDR3 covers 13 residues. Germline V gives CDR1 SNHLY, CDR2 FYNNEI. This clone was seen only a few times. The receptor's source is a woman aged 40 to 49 with acute or convalescent COVID-19. Sample: peripheral blood. V usage is TRBV2 and J usage is TRBJ2-2; TRBD1 aligns across 7 bases. The CDR3 protein is CARGGVGTGELFF. For the CDR3, the DNA is TGTGCCAGAGGGGGCGTAGGCACCGGGGAGCTGTTTTTT.